This T cell receptor (beta chain) was sequenced during a study of beta chain features in type 1 diabetes. There are 11 residues in the CDR3. Germline CDR1 is SNHLY and CDR2 is FYNNEI. V shed 8 bases and J 6 bases; nucleotides not matched to a gene: 3. Findings and caveats of the study: Possible PCR preference for shorter templates applied equally to patients and controls.

This clone was seen once. The antigen remains unidentified. Sampling consisted of one heparinised blood draw per donor, averaging about 116 mL. All of the isolated RNA was reverse transcribed, so expressed TCRB transcripts were sequenced. This table comes from immunoSEQ multiplex PCR, and its TCRdb copy is limited to in-frame clones, with some not included. Of fewer than 250,000 clones listed, about 70% are singletons. The sequencing sample was made of naive CD4+ T cells from blood. The chain uses TRBV2 and TRBJ2-7; TRBD2 agrees at 8 bases. The clonotype originates from a man younger than 40 in good health. The CDR3 DNA reads TGTGCCAGCTGGACTAGCTCCGAGCAGTACTTC. Translated: CASWTSSEQYF.